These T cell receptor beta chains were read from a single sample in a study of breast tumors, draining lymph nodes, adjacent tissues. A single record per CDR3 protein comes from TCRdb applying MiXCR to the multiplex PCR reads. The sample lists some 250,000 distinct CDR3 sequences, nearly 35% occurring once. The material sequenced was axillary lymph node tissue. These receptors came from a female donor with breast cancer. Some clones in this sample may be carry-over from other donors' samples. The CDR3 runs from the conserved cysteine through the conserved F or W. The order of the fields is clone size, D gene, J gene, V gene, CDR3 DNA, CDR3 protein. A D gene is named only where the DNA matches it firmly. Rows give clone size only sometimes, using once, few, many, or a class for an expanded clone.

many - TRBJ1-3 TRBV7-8 TGTGCCAGCAGCTTAGTTGCAGGAAACACCATATATTTT CASSLVAGNTIYF
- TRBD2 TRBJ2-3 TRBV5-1 TGCGCCAGCGGGGGGGTTCTGTCTGATACGCAGTATTTT CASGGVLSDTQYF
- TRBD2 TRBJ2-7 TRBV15 TGTGCCACCAGCAGGACCGGGACTAGCGGGAATCCACCGAACTTC CATSRTGTSGNPPNF
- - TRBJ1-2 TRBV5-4 TGTGCCAGCACCTACCCGGACGGATCTAACTATGGCTACACCTTC CASTYPDGSNYGYTF
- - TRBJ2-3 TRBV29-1 TGCAGCGTCTCAGGGACTTGGGGGGCGGATACGCAGTATTTT CSVSGTWGADTQYF
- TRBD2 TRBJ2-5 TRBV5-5 TGTGCCAGCAGCCTCCCTGGACTAGCGGGGGGGAAAGAGACCCAGTACTTC CASSLPGLAGGKETQYF
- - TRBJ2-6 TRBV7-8 TGTGCCAGCAGCTTAGCGTTCCCACAGGGGGCCAACGTCCTGACTTTC CASSLAFPQGANVLTF
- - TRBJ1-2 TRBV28 TGTGCCAGCACCCAAAGGTTCGAGGGCTACACCTTC CASTQRFEGYTF
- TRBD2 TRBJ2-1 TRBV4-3 TGCGCCAGCAGACGGACTAGCGGGAGCAATGAGCAGTTCTTC CASRRTSGSNEQFF
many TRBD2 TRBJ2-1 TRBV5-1 TGCGCCAGCAGCTTGGGCGGGGGGCATGAGCAGTTCTTC CASSLGGGHEQFF
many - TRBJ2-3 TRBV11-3 TGTGCCAGCAGCTTATCCCATAGCACAGATACGCAGTATTTT CASSLSHSTDTQYF
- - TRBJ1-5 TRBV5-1 TGCGCCAGCAGCTTGGATTATGGTCAGCCCCAGCATTTT CASSLDYGQPQHF
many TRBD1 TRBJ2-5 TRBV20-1 TGCAGTGCGTACCCGGGACAGGGGGGAGAGACCCAGTACTTC CSAYPGQGGETQYF
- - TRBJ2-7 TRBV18 TGTGCCAGCTCACCAGAACAGGGTCCTACCTACGAGCAGTACTTC CASSPEQGPTYEQYF
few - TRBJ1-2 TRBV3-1 TGTGCCAGCAGCCAACATATGGGGGCGGCAGGCTACACCTTC CASSQHMGAAGYTF
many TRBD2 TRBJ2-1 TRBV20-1 TGCAGTGCTAGAGATCCTAGCGGGAGCTCCTACAATGAGCAGTTCTTC CSARDPSGSSYNEQFF
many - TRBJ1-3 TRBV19 TGTGCCAGTAGTATATTAAGCCTTGGAAACACCATATATTTT CASSILSLGNTIYF
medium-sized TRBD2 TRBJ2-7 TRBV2 TGTGCCAGCAGAGCCACTAGCGGGAGGCCCTACGAGCAGTACTTC CASRATSGRPYEQYF
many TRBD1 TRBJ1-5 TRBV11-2 TGTGCCAGCAGCTCTCAGGGACAGGCGAATCAGCCCCAGCATTTT CASSSQGQANQPQHF
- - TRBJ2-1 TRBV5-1 TGCGCCAGCACCTCAATAGGGACAACTAATGAGCAGTTCTTC CASTSIGTTNEQFF